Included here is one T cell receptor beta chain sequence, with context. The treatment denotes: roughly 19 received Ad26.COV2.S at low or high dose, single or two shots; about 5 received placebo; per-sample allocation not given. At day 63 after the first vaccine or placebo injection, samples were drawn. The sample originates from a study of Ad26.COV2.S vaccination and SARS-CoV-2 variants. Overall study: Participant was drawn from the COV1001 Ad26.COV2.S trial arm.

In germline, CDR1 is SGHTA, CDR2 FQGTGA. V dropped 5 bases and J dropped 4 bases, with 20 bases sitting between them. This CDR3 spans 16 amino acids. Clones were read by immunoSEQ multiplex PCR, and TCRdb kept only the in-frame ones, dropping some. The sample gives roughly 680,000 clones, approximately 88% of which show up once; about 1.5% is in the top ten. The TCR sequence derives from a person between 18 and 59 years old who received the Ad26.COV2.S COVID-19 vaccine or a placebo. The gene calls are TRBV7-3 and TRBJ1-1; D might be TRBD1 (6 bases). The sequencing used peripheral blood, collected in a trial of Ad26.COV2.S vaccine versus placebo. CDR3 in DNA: TGTGCCAGCAGCCCTAGCGGGGGGCTGGCTGGCACTGAAGCTTTCTTT. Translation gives CASSPSGGLAGTEAFF.